Listed here are 17 T cell receptor beta chains from one sample, sequenced in a study of OX40 agonist ivuxolimab in advanced cancers. The table came from immunoSEQ multiplex PCR; TCRdb's copy has only in-frame clones and leaves some out. This table has 55,000 to 65,000 clones, 77% appearing once. The source was CD4+ or CD8+ T cells sorted from blood, collected in a trial of the OX40 agonist ivuxolimab. Receptors originate from an adult with an advanced solid tumor such as melanoma, head and neck, liver or kidney cancer.

The J gene is TRBJ2-4, the V gene TRBV28; TRBD2 matches at 12 bases. CDR1 and CDR2 (germline): MDHEN, SYDVKM. CDR3 length equals 17 residues. V lost 3 bases, J lost 3 bases, and 6 bases stayed unmatched. CDR3 sequence (DNA): TGTGCCAGCAGTTTCCCCGGACTAGCGGGGCTCAAAAACATTCAGTACTTC. It specifies CASSFPGLAGLKNIQYF.

The chain is built from TRBV7-8 and TRBJ2-2; D may be TRBD2 (5 bases). Trimming pared 1 base from V and 4 bases from J, leaving 7 bases between. Germline V gives CDR1 SGHVS, CDR2 FQNEAQ. The CDR3 length is 14 residues. CDR3: CASSLGEPTGELFF. The CDR3 bases are TGTGCCAGCAGCTTAGGGGAGCCCACCGGGGAGCTGTTTTTT.

The V gene is TRBV6-5, the J gene TRBJ2-3; unclear D gene. The CDR3 has 14 residues. V was trimmed by 2 bases and J by 4 bases, leaving 10 bases between them. Germline V gene data show CDR1 as MNHEY and CDR2 as SVGAGI. The CDR3 is CASSYRTDADTQYF. CDR3 nucleotide sequence: TGTGCCAGCAGTTACCGCACCGACGCAGATACGCAGTATTTT.

This clone was recorded only once. The rearrangement uses TRBV18 and TRBJ2-7; no definite D call. CDR1 is KGHSH and CDR2 is LQKENI in the germline V gene. CDR3 size: 12 residues. V lost 6 bases and J lost 3, with 9 bases in between. CDR3 nucleotide sequence: TGTGCCAGCTCGCGTCGGGTCTACGAGCAGTACTTC. Its translation: CASSRRVYEQYF. Filled out from reference TRBV18 and TRBJ2-7, the complete variable domain reads NAGVMQNPRHLVRRRGQEARLRCSPMKGHSHVYWYRQLPEEGLKFMVYLQKENIIDESGMPKERFSAEFPKEGPSILRIQQVVRGDSAAYFCASSRRVYEQYFGPGTRLTVT.

This chain uses TRBV7-2 with TRBJ2-2, with 8 bases matching TRBD2. The germline V gene encodes CDR1 SGHTA and CDR2 FQGNSA. V lost 2 bases to trimming and J lost 2 bases; unmatched junction nucleotides: 4. The CDR3 totals 16 residues. The DNA for the CDR3 is TGTGCCAGCAGCTTACTGGGACTAGATAACACCGGGGAGCTGTTTTTT. Its translation: CASSLLGLDNTGELFF. Full variable domain (remainder filled in from reference TRBV7-2 and TRBJ2-2): GAGVSQSPSNKVTEKGKDVELRCDPISGHTALYWYRQSLGQGLEFLIYFQGNSAPDKSGLPSDRFSAERTGGSVSTLTIQRTQQEDSAVYLCASSLLGLDNTGELFFGEGSRLTVL.

The chain is built from TRBV12-1 and TRBJ2-7; the D call TRBD2 from the table was never checked on the DNA. TRBV12-1 is a recognized pseudogene. The CDR3 is made up of 13 amino acids. The CDR3 DNA reads as TGTGCCAGCAGCTTTAGCGGGCGGTACGAGCAGTACTTC. Translation: CASSFSGRYEQYF.

This chain connects TRBV30 to TRBJ1-1; a possible D gene is TRBD1 (5 bases). Trimming took 0 bases from V and 8 from J, leaving 16 bases between them. The CDR3 length is 14 residues. Looked up from germline, CDR1 is GTSNPN and CDR2 is SVGIG (reference sequence). This CDR3 reads CAWSVKNSGTEAFF. CDR3 nucleotide sequence: TGTGCCTGGAGTGTAAAGAACTCCGGGACGGAAGCTTTCTTT.

J is TRBJ1-3 and V is TRBV9; TRBD1 matches at 10 bases. CDR1 and CDR2 (germline): SGDLS, YYNGEE. J was trimmed by 1 base and V by 2 bases; bases with no gene match: 3. This CDR3 contains 16 residues. CDR3 nucleotides: TGTGCCAGCAGCGTGACAGGGGGCCTTTCTGGAAACACCATATATTTT. Residues: CASSVTGGLSGNTIYF. Full variable domain (missing parts from reference TRBV9 and TRBJ1-3): DSGVTQTPKHLITATGQRVTLRCSPRSGDLSVYWYQQSLDQGLQFLIQYYNGEERAKGNILERFSAQQFPDLHSELNLSSLELGDSALYFCASSVTGGLSGNTIYFGEGSWLTVV.

The chain recombines TRBV7-9 with TRBJ1-1; weak D call: TRBD1 (5 bases). Per the germline V gene, CDR1 is SEHNR and CDR2 is FQNEAQ (reference sequence). Trimming stripped 1 base from V and 11 bases from J, with 14 bases between. This CDR3 region has 13 residues. The CDR3 nucleotides are TGTGCCAGCAGCTTAGAAGGAGGGGCGCAGGCTTTCTTT. Encoded protein: CASSLEGGAQAFF.

J is TRBJ2-7 and V is TRBV19, with D perhaps TRBD1 (5 bases). Trimming shortened V by 2 bases and J by 2 bases, and 10 bases separated the two germline ends. CDR3 size: 14 residues. Germline assignment: CDR1 LNHDA and CDR2 SQIVND (reference sequence). The CDR3, as DNA: TGTGCCAGTAGTATATCAGGGAACGCCTACGAGCAGTACTTC. It translates to CASSISGNAYEQYF.

V is TRBV7-9 and J is TRBJ2-1, with 7 bases aligning to TRBD1. Germline V CDR1 and CDR2: SEHNR, FQNEAQ (reference sequence). Trimming removed 3 bases from V and 6 bases from J; junction bases left unmatched: 5. The CDR3 contains 14 residues. The CDR3 is CASSFDRAPNEQFF. In DNA form, the CDR3 reads TGTGCCAGCAGCTTCGACAGGGCTCCCAATGAGCAGTTCTTC.

Written as DNA, the CDR3 is TGTGCCAGCAGCTTGATGGACCGGGGGGACACTGAAGCTTTCTTT. Translating gives CASSLMDRGDTEAFF. The V call is TRBV5-6, the J call TRBJ1-1; a weak D match, TRBD1 (5 bases). The CDR3 runs 15 residues. The germline V gene has CDR1 SGHDT and CDR2 YYEEEE. Trimming removed 1 base at V and 3 bases at J, with 13 bases between.

V usage is TRBV27 and J usage is TRBJ2-5; perhaps D is TRBD1 or TRBD2 (6 bases each). CDR3 length: 13 amino acids. The ends were cut back, 2 bases at V and 5 bases at J, with 9 bases in the middle. Germline CDR1 reads MNHEY; CDR2 reads SMNVEV (reference sequence). The chain's CDR3 is CASSLRGGETQYF. For the CDR3, the DNA is TGTGCCAGCAGTTTACGAGGGGGGGAGACCCAGTACTTC.

V and J are TRBV7-2 and TRBJ1-5; no clear D. V dropped 1 base and J dropped 0 bases, with 7 bases sitting between them. CDR3 length equals 15 residues. Germline CDR1 is SGHTA and CDR2 is FQGNSA. The CDR3 protein is CASSLGGFSNQPQHF. The CDR3, as DNA: TGTGCCAGCAGCTTAGGGGGATTTAGCAATCAGCCCCAGCATTTT.

This clone has only a few counts. The gene calls are TRBV27 and TRBJ2-2; a possible D gene is TRBD2 (6 bases). The V end lost 5 bases, the J end lost 0 bases, and 10 bases lay between the germline ends. Germline assignment: CDR1 MNHEY and CDR2 SMNVEV (reference sequence). CDR3 length: 15 residues. CDR3 nucleotide sequence: TGTGCCAGCAGTGCGGGACTCTCGAACACCGGGGAGCTGTTTTTT. This sequence encodes CASSAGLSNTGELFF.

CDR3 in DNA: TGTGCCAGCAGCCCGCAGGGTGACTATGGCTACACCTTC. Its protein is CASSPQGDYGYTF. The V gene is TRBV11-1, the J gene TRBJ1-2; D might be TRBD1 (5 bases). V was cut by 5 bases and J by 3 bases, with 10 bases left in between. Germline assignment: CDR1 SGHAT and CDR2 FQDESV (reference sequence). The CDR3 loop spans 13 amino acids.

In its sample, this clone was seen once. The rearrangement links TRBV2 to TRBJ1-4; a weak D match, TRBD1 (6 bases). The CDR3 spans 13 residues. Trimming took 6 bases from V and 10 from J, leaving 15 bases between them. Germline CDR1 is SNHLY and CDR2 is FYNNEI. CDR3: CASSGGGEGKLFF. The CDR3, as DNA: TGTGCCAGCAGCGGGGGCGGGGAGGGAAAACTGTTTTTT.